This T cell receptor (beta chain) was observed in a study of blood T cell repertoires in COVID-19. Germline loops: CDR1 MNHEY, CDR2 SVGAGI. Losses at the gene ends were 2 bases for V and 4 bases for J; bases not matched to a gene: 11. The CDR3 is made up of 16 amino acids. The method was immunoSEQ multiplex PCR; TCRdb's version includes in-frame clones alone and lacks a portion of them. The sample has around 100,000 clones, 85% seen once. The sequencing sample was made of peripheral blood. This receptor was identified in a human donor in a cohort sampled during active COVID-19. The V gene is TRBV6-5, the J gene TRBJ2-7, with TRBD2 identical over 7 bases. The CDR3 DNA sequence: TGTGCCAGCAGTTACGGAGCCGGGGGGTCCTTTTACGAGCAGTACTTC. This gives the protein CASSYGAGGSFYEQYF.